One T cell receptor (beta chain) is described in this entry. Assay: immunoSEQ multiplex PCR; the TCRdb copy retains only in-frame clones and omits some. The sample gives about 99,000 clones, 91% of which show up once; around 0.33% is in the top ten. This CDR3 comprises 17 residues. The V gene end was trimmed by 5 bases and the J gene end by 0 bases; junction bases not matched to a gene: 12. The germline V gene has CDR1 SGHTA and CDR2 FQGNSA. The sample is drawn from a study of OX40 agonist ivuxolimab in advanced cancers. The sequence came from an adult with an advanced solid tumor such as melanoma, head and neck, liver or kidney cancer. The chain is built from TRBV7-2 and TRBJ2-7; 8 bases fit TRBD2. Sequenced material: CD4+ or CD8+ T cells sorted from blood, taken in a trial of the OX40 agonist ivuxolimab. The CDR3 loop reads CASSPRPGTRSSYEQYF. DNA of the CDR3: TGTGCCAGCAGCCCCAGGCCCGGGACTAGGAGCTCCTACGAGCAGTACTTC.